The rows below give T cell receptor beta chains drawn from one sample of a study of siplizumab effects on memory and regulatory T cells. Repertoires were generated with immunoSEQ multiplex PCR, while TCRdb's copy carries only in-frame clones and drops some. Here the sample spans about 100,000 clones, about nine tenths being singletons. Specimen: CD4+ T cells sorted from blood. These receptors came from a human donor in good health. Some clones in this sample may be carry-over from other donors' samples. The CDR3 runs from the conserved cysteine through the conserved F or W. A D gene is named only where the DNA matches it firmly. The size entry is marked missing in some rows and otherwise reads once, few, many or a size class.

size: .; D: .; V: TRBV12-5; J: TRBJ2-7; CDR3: CASGSPPDSARTYEQYF; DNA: TGTGCTAGTGGTTCGCCCCCGGACAGCGCGCGAACCTACGAGCAGTACTTC
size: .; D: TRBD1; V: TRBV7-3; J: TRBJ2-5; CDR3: CASSPSGQVTRETQYF; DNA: TGTGCCAGCAGCCCCTCCGGACAGGTGACCCGAGAGACCCAGTACTTC
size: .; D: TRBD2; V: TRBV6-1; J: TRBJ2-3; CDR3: CANLAGVTTDTQYF; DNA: TGTGCCAATCTAGCGGGAGTTACCACAGATACGCAGTATTTT
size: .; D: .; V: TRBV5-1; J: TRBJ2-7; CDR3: CASSLESEQYF; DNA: TGCGCCAGCAGCTTGGAATCGGAGCAGTACTTC
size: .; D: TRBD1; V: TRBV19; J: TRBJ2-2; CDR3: CASGTGVTTGELFF; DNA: TGTGCCAGTGGGACAGGGGTAACCACCGGGGAGCTGTTTTTT
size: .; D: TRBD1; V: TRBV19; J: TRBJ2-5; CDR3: CASSMDREETQYF; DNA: TGTGCCAGTAGTATGGACAGGGAAGAGACCCAGTACTTC
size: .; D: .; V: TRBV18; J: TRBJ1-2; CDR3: CASSPGQVAGAPLRYGYTF; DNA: TGTGCCAGCTCACCCGGGCAGGTGGCAGGGGCCCCCCTTCGCTATGGCTACACCTTC
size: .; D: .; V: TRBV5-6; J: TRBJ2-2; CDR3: CASSLVLGASTGELFF; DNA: TGTGCCAGCAGCTTGGTTTTGGGCGCGAGCACCGGGGAGCTGTTTTTT
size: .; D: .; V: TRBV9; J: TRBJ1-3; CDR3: CASSVEAGGTGNTIYF; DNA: TGTGCCAGCAGCGTAGAGGCCGGAGGGACTGGAAACACCATATATTTT
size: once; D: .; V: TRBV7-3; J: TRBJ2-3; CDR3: CASSFQGDTQYF; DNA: TGTGCCAGCAGCTTTCAAGGAGATACGCAGTATTTT
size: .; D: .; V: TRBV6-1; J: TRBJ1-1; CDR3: CASSEIARGTEAFF; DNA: TGTGCCAGCAGTGAAATCGCCCGAGGAACTGAAGCTTTCTTT
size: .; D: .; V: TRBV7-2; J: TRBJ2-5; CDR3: CASSLFRGKGRETQYF; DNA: TGTGCCAGCAGCTTATTTCGCGGGAAGGGGCGGGAGACCCAGTACTTC
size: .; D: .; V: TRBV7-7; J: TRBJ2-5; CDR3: CASSPVLGIGETQYF; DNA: TGTGCTAGCAGCCCGGTCCTTGGAATTGGGGAGACCCAGTACTTC
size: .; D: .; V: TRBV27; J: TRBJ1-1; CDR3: CASSLSGRIIGNTEAFF; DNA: TGTGCCAGCAGTTTATCGGGCCGGATTATCGGGAACACTGAAGCTTTCTTT
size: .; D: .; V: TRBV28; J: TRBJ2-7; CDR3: CASRGGDVSYEQYF; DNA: TGTGCCAGCAGAGGGGGGGACGTCTCCTACGAGCAGTACTTC
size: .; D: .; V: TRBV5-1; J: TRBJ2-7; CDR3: CASSLGQGRYEQYF; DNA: TGCGCCAGCAGCTTGGGCCAGGGAAGGTACGAGCAGTACTTC
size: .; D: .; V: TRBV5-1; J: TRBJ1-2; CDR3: CASSLGTSREGYGYTF; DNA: TGCGCCAGCAGCCTTGGGACTTCCAGGGAGGGCTATGGCTACACCTTC
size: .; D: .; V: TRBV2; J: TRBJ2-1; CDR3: CASSPLYNEQFF; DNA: TGTGCCAGCAGTCCTCTTTACAATGAGCAGTTCTTC
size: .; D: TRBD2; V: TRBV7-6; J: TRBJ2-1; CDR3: CASRSGLAGYNEQFF; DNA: TGTGCCAGCAGATCCGGACTAGCGGGCTACAATGAGCAGTTCTTC
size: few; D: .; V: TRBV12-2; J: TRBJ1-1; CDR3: CASRVANTEAFF; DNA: TGTGCAAGTCGCGTGGCCAACACTGAAGCTTTCTTT
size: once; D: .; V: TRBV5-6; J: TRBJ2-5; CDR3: CASSLRTLGGETQYF; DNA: TGTGCCAGCAGCTTGAGGACCTTGGGGGGAGAGACCCAGTACTTC
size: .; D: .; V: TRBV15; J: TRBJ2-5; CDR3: CATSRDHQDGQETQYF; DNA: TGTGCCACCAGCAGAGATCACCAGGACGGCCAAGAGACCCAGTACTTC
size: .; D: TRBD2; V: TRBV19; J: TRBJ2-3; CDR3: CASSIPRGRGTDTQYF; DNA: TGTGCCAGTAGTATCCCCCGCGGGAGAGGTACAGATACGCAGTATTTT
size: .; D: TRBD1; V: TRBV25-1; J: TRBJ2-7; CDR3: CASRGTGVSYEQYF; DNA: TGTGCCAGCAGGGGGACAGGGGTCTCCTACGAGCAGTACTTC
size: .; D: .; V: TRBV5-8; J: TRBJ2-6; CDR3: CASSLFRSAGANVLTF; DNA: TGTGCCAGCAGCTTGTTCCGCAGCGCTGGGGCCAACGTCCTGACTTTC
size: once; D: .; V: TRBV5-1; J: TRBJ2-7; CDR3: CASSLANTYEQYF; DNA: TGCGCCAGCAGCTTGGCCAACACCTACGAGCAGTACTTC
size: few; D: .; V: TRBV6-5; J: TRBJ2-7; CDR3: CASSYGPRGSYEQYF; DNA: TGTGCCAGCAGTTACGGGCCGCGAGGATCCTACGAGCAGTACTTC